This T cell receptor beta chain emerged from a study of cytomegalovirus exposure and HLA in healthy donors. CDR1 and CDR2 (germline): SGDLS, YYNGEE. The CDR3 loop spans 16 amino acids. Germline trimming cut 3 bases from V and 9 bases from J; bases unmatched to any gene: 10. The primer mix had 60 Vbeta and 13 Jbeta primers. Sequencing was performed with immunoSEQ multiplex PCR; in TCRdb, only in-frame clones are kept and a portion is missing. The table lists approximately 130,000 clones, 60% to 85% of them singletons. The chain employs TRBV9 and TRBJ1-6; TRBD1 matches 9 bases. The sequencing input was PBMCs. The origin of this receptor is a woman in her 40s in good health and CMV-seronegative. The CDR3 reads CASSGITGGFTSPLHF. CDR3 nucleotide sequence: TGTGCCAGCAGCGGAATAACAGGGGGCTTTACTTCACCCCTCCACTTT.